Reported below is one TCR beta chain. The data stem from a study of PD-L1 blockade in urothelial cancer. The CDR3 is 16 residues long. V lost 1 base to trimming and J lost 11 bases; unmatched junction nucleotides: 14. Per the germline V gene, CDR1 is SGHVS and CDR2 is FQNEAQ. Time point indicated: pretreatment peripheral blood. Clones were read by immunoSEQ multiplex PCR, and TCRdb kept only the in-frame ones, dropping some. The sample lists 55,000 to 75,000 clones, 70% to 90% seen once, with over 1.5% in the top ten. This sequence joins TRBV7-8 and TRBJ1-5; 7 bases are shared with TRBD1. The receptor comes from a man between 65 and 85 years old with urothelial cancer. Sequencing used PBMCs, obtained around atezolizumab (anti-PD-L1) treatment. CDR3 protein: CASSLVVRGPLRAQHF. DNA for the CDR3: TGTGCCAGCAGCTTAGTGGTAAGGGGGCCCCTCAGGGCCCAGCATTTT.